These 18 T cell receptor beta chains originate from one sample sequenced in a study of T cells expressing NK-cell markers. No DNA is given; TCRdb re-called the 5' RACE reads and lists each CDR3 protein once. Here the sample table reports some 140,000 distinct CDR3 sequences. Source material: blood T cells: a sorted CD56 or NKG2C T cell subset, CD4+ or CD8+ T cells, or bulk PBMC T cells (not recorded which). The receptors derive from a woman between 45 and 60 years old in good health.

V is TRBV12-3 or TRBV12-4 and J is TRBJ2-7. The CDR3 length is 11 residues. This CDR3 reads CASSFPHEQYF.

The rearrangement uses TRBV7-9 and TRBJ1-2. The CDR3 loop spans 12 amino acids. The germline gives CDR1 SEHNR, CDR2 FQNEAQ (reference sequence). CDR3 loop: CASSSQLGGYTF.

J is TRBJ2-7 and V is TRBV4-1; there is no DNA to check the TCRdb D call of TRBD1. The germline CDR1 and CDR2 sequences are MGHRA and YSYEKL. CDR3 length equals 16 residues. CDR3 region: CASSQDKSGTGYEQYF.

The V and J genes are TRBV3-1 and TRBJ2-1; TCRdb reports TRBD1, a call that lacks DNA to check it against. Germline V gene data show CDR1 as LGHDT and CDR2 as YNNKEL (reference sequence). There are 15 residues in the CDR3. CDR3 sequence reads: CASSPMGGNYNEQFF.

CDR3 sequence reads: CASSSAESYEQYF. V gene TRBV7-9 combines with J gene TRBJ2-7. The CDR3 loop spans 13 amino acids. Germline V gene data show CDR1 as SEHNR and CDR2 as FQNEAQ (reference sequence).

V gene TRBV7-9 combines with J gene TRBJ2-3; the TCRdb D gene call, TRBD1, has no DNA to confirm it. The CDR3 extends over 13 amino acids. Germline V gives CDR1 SEHNR, CDR2 FQNEAQ (reference sequence). This CDR3 reads CASSLQGADTQYF.

V usage is TRBV7-9 and J usage is TRBJ2-7; lacking DNA, the TRBD1 call made by TCRdb goes unchecked. The CDR3 loop spans 14 amino acids. Germline assignment: CDR1 SEHNR and CDR2 FQNEAQ (reference sequence). The CDR3 sequence: CASSLGVSSYEQYF.

The chain couples TRBV27 to TRBJ2-1. The V gene's germline CDR1 is MNHEY and CDR2 SMNVEV (reference sequence). The CDR3 extends over 14 amino acids. The chain's CDR3 is CASSLADSYNEQFF.

This rearrangement joins TRBV12-3 or TRBV12-4 to TRBJ2-1; as DNA is missing, the TRBD2 call by TCRdb cannot be tested. CDR3 size: 13 residues. This CDR3 is CASSLLATYEQFF.

The V call is TRBV6-5, the J call TRBJ2-5. This CDR3 spans 11 amino acids. From germline, CDR1 is MNHEY and CDR2 SVGAGI. The CDR3 is CASSTGGTQYF.

The chain is built from TRBV27 and TRBJ1-1; the D gene TCRdb calls, TRBD1, cannot be checked with no DNA. This CDR3 has 12 residues. From germline, CDR1 is MNHEY and CDR2 SMNVEV (reference sequence). CDR3: CASSFTGEEAFF.

This chain connects TRBV27 to TRBJ2-2. This CDR3 contains 15 residues. Per the germline V gene, CDR1 is MNHEY and CDR2 is SMNVEV (reference sequence). Here the CDR3 reads CASSSTPTWPGELFF.

The chain recombines TRBV27 with TRBJ2-1; the TCRdb D gene call, TRBD1, has no DNA to confirm it. The CDR3 spans 14 residues. CDR1 MNHEY and CDR2 SMNVEV come from the germline V gene (reference sequence). The CDR3 here is CASSLAPQNNEQFF.

The V call is TRBV24-1, the J call TRBJ2-4; the D call from TCRdb, TRBD2, cannot be confirmed without DNA. The CDR3 is 18 residues long. Germline-derived CDR1 and CDR2 are KGHDR and SFDVKD. Here the CDR3 reads CATSDGSRGGRAGNIQYF.

The J gene is TRBJ2-4, the V gene TRBV27; TCRdb lists TRBD1, though no DNA is available to test this call. Germline V CDR1 and CDR2: MNHEY, SMNVEV (reference sequence). The CDR3 runs 16 residues. Here the CDR3 reads CASSPVLQGAKNIQYF.

This chain uses TRBV19 with TRBJ1-1. The V gene's germline CDR1 is LNHDA and CDR2 SQIVND (reference sequence). CDR3 length equals 13 residues. CDR3 in amino acids: CASSSSLNTEAFF.

J is TRBJ1-3 and V is TRBV4-1. Germline CDR1 reads MGHRA; CDR2 reads YSYEKL. This CDR3 contains 15 residues. CDR3: CASSQVPGSGNTIYF.

The chain uses TRBV6-5 and TRBJ2-3; TCRdb calls TRBD1, which cannot be checked without DNA. CDR3 size: 15 residues. Germline assignment: CDR1 MNHEY and CDR2 SVGAGI. This CDR3 reads CASSYSGRGRDTQYF.